The clone carrying this TCR beta chain was counted once. This specimen comes from a study of blood T cell repertoires in COVID-19. Study details: Samples came from the United States, Italy and Spain, spanning acute and convalescent COVID-19. Nucleic acid was either cDNA or gDNA, and it came from T cells, B-cell-depleted T cells, or PBMCs.

Germline V gene lookup returns CDR1 SGHTA and CDR2 FQGNSA. V lost 1 base, J lost 3 bases, and 14 bases lay in between. This CDR3 has 16 residues. Generated by immunoSEQ multiplex PCR, the TCRdb table keeps only in-frame clones and is missing some. The table records about 330,000 clones, approximately 88% of them present only once. The sequencing input was peripheral blood. The genes are TRBV7-2 and TRBJ2-3; D possibly corresponds to TRBD1 (6 bases). This TCR was sampled from a woman between 50 and 59 years old with active or convalescent COVID-19. CDR3 sequence reads: CASSLGGPWGTDTQYF. The DNA of the CDR3 is TGTGCCAGCAGCTTAGGGGGGCCATGGGGGACAGATACGCAGTATTTT.